This TCR beta chain derives from a study of cytomegalovirus exposure and HLA in healthy donors. Study-level results: As was reported, the classifier diagnosed cytomegalovirus status with high specificity and sensitivity.

The repertoire was sequenced with immunoSEQ multiplex PCR; TCRdb's copy has only in-frame clones and lacks some. The sample records over 150,000 clones, 65% to 90% being singletons. Trimming removed 9 bases from V and 0 bases from J; junction bases left unmatched: 5. This CDR3 is 14 amino acids long. The germline V gene has CDR1 MNHEY and CDR2 SVGAGI. Turning to this clone: Its antigen is still unknown.

The sequenced sample consisted of PBMCs. This chain links TRBV6-5 with TRBJ2-1; 7 bases are a match to TRBD2. The receptor was derived from a man aged 18 to 29 in good health and CMV-seropositive. The DNA of the CDR3 is TGTGCCAGTAAACGCGGGAGCTCCTACAATGAGCAGTTCTTC. As protein: CASKRGSSYNEQFF.